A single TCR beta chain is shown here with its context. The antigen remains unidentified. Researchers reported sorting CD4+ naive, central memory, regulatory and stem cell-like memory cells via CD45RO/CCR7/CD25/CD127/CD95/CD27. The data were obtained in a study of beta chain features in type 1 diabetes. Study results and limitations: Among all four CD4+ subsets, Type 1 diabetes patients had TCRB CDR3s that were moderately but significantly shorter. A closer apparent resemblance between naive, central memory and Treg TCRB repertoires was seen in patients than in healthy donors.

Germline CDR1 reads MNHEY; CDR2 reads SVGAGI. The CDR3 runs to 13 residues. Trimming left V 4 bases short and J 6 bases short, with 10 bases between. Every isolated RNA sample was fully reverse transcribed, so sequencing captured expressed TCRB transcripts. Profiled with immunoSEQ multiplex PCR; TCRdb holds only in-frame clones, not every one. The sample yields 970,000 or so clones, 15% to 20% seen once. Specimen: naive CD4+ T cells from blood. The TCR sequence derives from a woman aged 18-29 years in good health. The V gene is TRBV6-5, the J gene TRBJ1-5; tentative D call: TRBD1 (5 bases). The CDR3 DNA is TGTGCCAGCAGTTCATCAGGGAGTCAGCCCCAGCATTTT. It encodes CASSSSGSQPQHF.